This passage covers 4 T cell receptor beta chains from one sample sequenced in a study of T cell responses to AZD1222 COVID-19 vaccine (dated by TCRdb to the early 2020s). In light of the paper, this sample's time point label describes: baseline before first vaccination. Receptor amplification or capture employed the immunoSEQ multiplex PCR assay. TCRdb stores this immuneACCESS table with in-frame sequences only. Part of the clones is absent; in the studies checked, under half of the shortfall reflects unresolved V genes, and no reason is known for the rest. This sample lists around 100,000 clones; around 94% were detected once. Together, the top ten hold around 2% of the sample. This specimen consisted of peripheral blood, obtained on day 0 of AZD1222 vaccination. Receptors were obtained from an adult in good health.

CDR3: CASSWGQGDYGYTF. CDR3 DNA: TGTGCCAGCAGCTGGGGACAGGGGGACTATGGCTACACCTTC. The chain uses TRBV7-9 and TRBJ1-2, with TRBD1 identical over 11 bases. The V and J ends lost 4 bases and 3 bases, in that order; junction bases with no gene match: 1. The length of the CDR3 is 14 residues. Per the germline V gene, CDR1 is SEHNR and CDR2 is FQNEAQ (reference sequence).

The V and J genes are TRBV30 and TRBJ1-6, with 7 nucleotides matching TRBD1. The CDR3 consists of 13 residues. J was trimmed by 7 bases and V by 4 bases; bases with no gene match: 4. Germline CDR1 is GTSNPN and CDR2 is SVGIG (reference sequence). The CDR3 loop is CAWTDRENSPLHF. The DNA of the CDR3 is TGTGCCTGGACAGACAGGGAAAATTCACCCCTCCACTTT.

The V gene is TRBV6-5, the J gene TRBJ2-7; the match to TRBD2 covers 7 bases. V trimming: 8 bases; J trimming: 2 bases; junction bases outside the gene matches: 9. CDR1 and CDR2 from the germline V gene are MNHEY and SVGAGI. This CDR3 contains 14 residues. This CDR3 reads CASQAGTTAYEQYF. The CDR3 bases are TGTGCCAGCCAAGCCGGGACTACCGCCTACGAGCAGTACTTC.

This chain connects TRBV5-4 to TRBJ1-6; 7 bases map to TRBD1. Germline CDR1 is SGHNT and CDR2 is YYREEE (reference sequence). The CDR3 sequence is 16 residues long. Germline trimming cut 0 bases from V and 7 bases from J; bases unmatched to any gene: 7. The CDR3 is CASSLVGGRGNSPLHF. CDR3 in DNA: TGTGCCAGCAGCTTGGTAGGGGGCCGGGGAAATTCACCCCTCCACTTT.